The T cell receptor beta chain under discussion was sequenced for a study of shared clonotypes between healthy human individuals. This clone appeared a few times. Antigen specificity is unknown. Profiled with immunoSEQ multiplex PCR; TCRdb holds only in-frame clones, not every one. The sample contains 2,500,000 or so clones, around 93% of which appear only once. Study outcomes and limitations: Generation probability values for non-shared clonotypes were lower than those for clonotypes shared by all four donors. Rarefaction analysis demonstrated incomplete sorted-subset sequencing notwithstanding large depth.

The CDR3 covers 14 residues. Between the trimmed V and J ends, which lost 1 base and 7 bases, there was a span of 11 bases. Germline CDR1 reads MNHNS; CDR2 reads SASEGT. Sequenced sample: naive CD4+ T cells from PBMCs. Described subset: CD45RA+ positively selected. The sequence was obtained from a man between 18 and 35 years old in good health. Some clones in this sample may be carry-over from other donors' samples. V is TRBV6-1 and J is TRBJ1-5, with TRBD1 as a possible D gene (5 bases). The CDR3 here is CASSEGGAGQPQHF. The CDR3 region has the DNA TGTGCCAGCAGTGAAGGTGGGGCTGGGCAGCCCCAGCATTTT.